The 5 T cell receptor beta chains presented below share a single source sample, sequenced in a study of T-cell reconstitution after alpha-beta-depleted transplantation in children. For TCRbeta, the library was prepared with unique molecular identifiers. TCRdb independently ran MiXCR on the PCR reads; one entry per CDR3 protein. The data show around 600,000 distinct CDR3 sequences, 16% seen once. Sequences were derived from PBMCs from the stem cell graft donor, sampled from the stem cell graft. The receptors come from a human donor who donated a stem cell graft to a child with acute myeloid leukemia.

This clonotype was seen many times. This sequence joins TRBV6-1 and TRBJ1-2; D is possibly TRBD1 (6 bases). The CDR3 extends over 17 amino acids. Per the germline V gene, CDR1 is MNHNS and CDR2 is SASEGT. Trimming took off 7 bases at V and 0 bases at J, with 21 bases between the two ends. CDR3 DNA sequence: TGTGCCAGCAATACTTACGGGCAGGACAGTCCTAACTATGGCTACACCTTC. Amino acids: CASNTYGQDSPNYGYTF.

This clonotype was observed many times. The chain combines TRBV5-6 with TRBJ2-1, with TRBD2 identical over 13 bases. The junction had 10 bases not matched to a gene; V was cut back by 6 bases and J by 10 bases. Germline V gives CDR1 SGHDT, CDR2 YYEEEE. This CDR3 is built from 15 residues. CDR3 bases: TGTGCCAGCATCCCGACTAGCGGGGGGTTTGACGAGCAGTTCTTC. Translation: CASIPTSGGFDEQFF.

This clonotype was picked up a small number of times. CDR3 amino acids: CASSSAPFAGYNEQFF. The CDR3 DNA reads TGTGCCAGCAGCTCGGCTCCCTTCGCGGGGTACAATGAGCAGTTCTTC. This chain connects TRBV5-5 to TRBJ2-1; possibly TRBD2 for D (6 bases). The V end lost 3 bases, the J end lost 4 bases, and 17 bases lay between the germline ends. Germline V gene data show CDR1 as SGHKS and CDR2 as YYEKEE (reference sequence). This CDR3 is 16 amino acids long.

V gene TRBV20-1 combines with J gene TRBJ2-5; the D gene could be TRBD1 or TRBD2 (5 bases each). This CDR3 is built from 16 residues. Germline lookup yields CDR1 DFQATT and CDR2 SNEGSKA (reference sequence). Trimming took off 0 bases at V and 2 bases at J, with 16 bases between the two ends. CDR3 in DNA: TGCAGTGCTAGAGATATGGAGAGGGGCCCTCAAGAGACCCAGTACTTC. Residues: CSARDMERGPQETQYF.

This clonotype was seen at least ten times. The J gene is TRBJ2-7, the V gene TRBV7-2, with D uncertain. Germline V gene sequence: CDR1 SGHTA, CDR2 FQGNSA. CDR3 size: 13 residues. Trimming pared 5 bases from V and 6 bases from J, leaving 14 bases between. CDR3 protein: CASSPRLLAEQYF. CDR3 sequence (DNA): TGTGCCAGCAGCCCCCGACTTTTGGCCGAGCAGTACTTC.